Detailed here is one T cell receptor (beta chain). What it recognizes is unknown. The V end lost 5 bases, the J end lost 0 bases, and 11 bases lay between the germline ends. Germline CDR1 reads MNHEY; CDR2 reads SVGAGI. The CDR3 is 15 residues long. The data originate from a study of OX40 agonist ivuxolimab in advanced cancers. Any history of autoimmune disease or systemic immunosuppression disqualified patients. Whole-study findings and limits: Certain nonresponding patients likewise had low normalized T-cell clonal expansion.

Sequencing was performed with immunoSEQ multiplex PCR; in TCRdb, only in-frame clones are kept and a portion is missing. Of around 40,000 clones listed, approximately 86% are singletons. This clonotype was sampled from an adult with an advanced solid tumor such as melanoma, head and neck, liver or kidney cancer. This chain connects TRBV6-5 to TRBJ1-3; tentative D call: TRBD1 (6 bases). This sample comprised CD4+ or CD8+ T cells sorted from blood, obtained in a trial of the OX40 agonist ivuxolimab. This CDR3 is CASSGQLGSGNTIYF. CDR3 bases: TGTGCCAGCAGTGGACAGTTGGGCTCTGGAAACACCATATATTTT.